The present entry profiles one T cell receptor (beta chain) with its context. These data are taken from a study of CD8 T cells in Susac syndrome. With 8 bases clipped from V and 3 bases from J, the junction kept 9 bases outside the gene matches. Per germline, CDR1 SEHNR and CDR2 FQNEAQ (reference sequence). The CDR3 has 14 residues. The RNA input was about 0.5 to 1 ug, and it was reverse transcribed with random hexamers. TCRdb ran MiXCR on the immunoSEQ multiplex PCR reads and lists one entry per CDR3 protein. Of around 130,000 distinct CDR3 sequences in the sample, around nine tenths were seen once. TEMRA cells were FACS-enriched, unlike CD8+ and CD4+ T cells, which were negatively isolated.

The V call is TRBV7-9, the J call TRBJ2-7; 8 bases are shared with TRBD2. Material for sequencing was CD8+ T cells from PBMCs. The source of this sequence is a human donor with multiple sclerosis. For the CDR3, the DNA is TGTGCCAGCGGCCCACTAGCGGCCTTCTACGAGCAGTACTTC. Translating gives CASGPLAAFYEQYF. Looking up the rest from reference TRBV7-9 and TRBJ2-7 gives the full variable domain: DTGVSQNPRHKITKRGQNVTFRCDPISEHNRLYWYRQTLGQGPEFLTYFQNEAQLEKSRLLSDRFSAERPKGSFSTLEIQRTEQGDSAMYLCASGPLAAFYEQYFGPGTRLTVT.